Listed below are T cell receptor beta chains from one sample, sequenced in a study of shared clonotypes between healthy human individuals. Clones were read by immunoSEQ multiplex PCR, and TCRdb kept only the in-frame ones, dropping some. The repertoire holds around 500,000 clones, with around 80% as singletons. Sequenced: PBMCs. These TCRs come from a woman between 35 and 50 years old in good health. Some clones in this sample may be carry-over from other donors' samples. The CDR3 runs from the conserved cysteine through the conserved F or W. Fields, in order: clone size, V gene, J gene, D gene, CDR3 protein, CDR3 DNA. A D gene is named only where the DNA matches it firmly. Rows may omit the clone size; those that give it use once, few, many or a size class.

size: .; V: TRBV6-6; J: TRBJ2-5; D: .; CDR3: CASSPRRQGREETQYF; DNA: TGTGCCAGCAGCCCCAGACGACAGGGTCGGGAGGAGACCCAGTACTTC
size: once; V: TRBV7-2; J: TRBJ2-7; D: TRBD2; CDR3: CASTWTSSYEQYF; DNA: TGTGCCAGCACTTGGACTAGCAGTTACGAGCAGTACTTC
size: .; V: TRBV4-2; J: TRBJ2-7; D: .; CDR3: CASSQDFRAYEQYF; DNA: TGTGCCAGCAGCCAAGATTTTAGGGCCTACGAGCAGTACTTC
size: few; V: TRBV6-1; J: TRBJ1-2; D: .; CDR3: CASSENRDYGYTF; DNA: TGTGCCAGCAGTGAAAACAGGGACTATGGCTACACCTTC
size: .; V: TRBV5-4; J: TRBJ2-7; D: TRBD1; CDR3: CASSLGGQAQDEQYF; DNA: TGTGCCAGCAGCTTGGGGGGACAGGCCCAGGACGAGCAGTACTTC
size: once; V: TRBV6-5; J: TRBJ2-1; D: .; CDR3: CASSQSTIYNEQFF; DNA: TGTGCCAGCAGTCAATCGACTATTTACAATGAGCAGTTCTTC
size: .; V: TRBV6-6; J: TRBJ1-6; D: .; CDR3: CASSYSWADEGTLHF; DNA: TGTGCCAGCAGTTACTCCTGGGCCGACGAGGGGACCCTCCACTTT
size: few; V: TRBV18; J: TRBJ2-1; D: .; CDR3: CASSPRRSRIDEQFF; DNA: TGTGCCAGCTCACCGAGGCGCTCTCGGATCGATGAGCAGTTCTTC
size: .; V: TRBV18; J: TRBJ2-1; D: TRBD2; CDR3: CASSPTSNNEQFF; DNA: TGTGCCAGCTCACCGACTAGCAACAATGAGCAGTTCTTC
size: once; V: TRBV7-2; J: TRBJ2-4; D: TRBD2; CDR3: CASSHPGLANGKNIQYF; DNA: TGTGCCAGCAGCCATCCGGGACTAGCGAATGGCAAAAACATTCAGTACTTC
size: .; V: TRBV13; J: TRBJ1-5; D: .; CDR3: CASSFRGGNQPQHF; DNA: TGTGCCAGCAGCTTTCGTGGGGGCAATCAGCCCCAGCATTTT
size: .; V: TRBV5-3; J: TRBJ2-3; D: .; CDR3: CARSPIPEDRSSTDTQYF; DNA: TGTGCCAGAAGTCCGATACCGGAGGACAGATCTAGCACAGATACGCAGTATTTT
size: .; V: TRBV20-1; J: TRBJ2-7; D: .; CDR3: CSASRGIEQYF; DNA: TGCAGTGCTAGTCGTGGTATTGAGCAGTACTTC
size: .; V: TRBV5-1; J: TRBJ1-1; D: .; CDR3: CASSLAEGSITEAFF; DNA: TGCGCCAGCAGCTTGGCCGAGGGGAGCATCACTGAAGCTTTCTTT
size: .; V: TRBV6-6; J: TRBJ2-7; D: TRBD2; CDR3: CASSTPPAGIYEQYF; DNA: TGTGCCAGCAGTACCCCCCCAGCGGGAATCTACGAGCAGTACTTC
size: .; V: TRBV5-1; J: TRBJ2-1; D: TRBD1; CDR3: CASFNGTGGFSTYNEQFF; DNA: TGCGCCAGCTTTAACGGGACAGGGGGTTTTAGTACCTACAATGAGCAGTTCTTC
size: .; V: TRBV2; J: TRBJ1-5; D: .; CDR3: CASSVGGGPQHF; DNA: TGTGCCAGTAGTGTGGGAGGGGGGCCCCAGCATTTT
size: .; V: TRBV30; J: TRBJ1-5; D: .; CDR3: CAWSGGQGNQPQHF; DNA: TGTGCCTGGAGTGGGGGCCAAGGGAATCAGCCCCAGCATTTT
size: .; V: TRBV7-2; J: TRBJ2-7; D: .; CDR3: CASSHPVWGYEQYF; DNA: TGTGCCAGCAGCCACCCCGTGTGGGGCTACGAGCAGTACTTC
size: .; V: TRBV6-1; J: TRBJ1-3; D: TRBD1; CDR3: CASSEQGARGNTIYF; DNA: TGTGCCAGCAGTGAACAGGGGGCGCGGGGAAACACCATATATTTT
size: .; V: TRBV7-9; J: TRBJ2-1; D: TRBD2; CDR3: CASSLTPGLEQFF; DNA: TGTGCCAGCAGCTTAACCCCGGGACTAGAGCAGTTCTTC
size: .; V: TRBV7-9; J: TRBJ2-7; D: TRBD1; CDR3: CASSLPPGQGPYEQYF; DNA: TGTGCCAGCAGCTTACCCCCGGGACAGGGGCCCTACGAGCAGTACTTC
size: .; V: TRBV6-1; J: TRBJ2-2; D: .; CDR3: CASRILAPTGELFF; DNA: TGTGCCAGCAGGATTCTAGCTCCCACCGGGGAGCTGTTTTTT
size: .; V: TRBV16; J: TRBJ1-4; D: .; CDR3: CASSQSGPAGGEKLFF; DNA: TGTGCCAGCAGCCAATCCGGGCCAGCCGGGGGTGAAAAACTGTTTTTT
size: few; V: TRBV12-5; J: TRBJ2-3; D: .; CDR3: CASSGLGGTDTQYF; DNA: TGTGCTAGCTCGGGCCTCGGTGGCACAGATACGCAGTATTTT
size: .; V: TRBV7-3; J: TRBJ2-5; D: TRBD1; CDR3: CASSLGTGIGQETQYF; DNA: TGTGCCAGCAGCTTGGGGACAGGTATAGGCCAAGAGACCCAGTACTTC
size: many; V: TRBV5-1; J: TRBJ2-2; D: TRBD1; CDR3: CASSLSGGENTGELFF; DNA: TGCGCCAGCAGCTTGTCAGGGGGCGAGAACACCGGGGAGCTGTTTTTT
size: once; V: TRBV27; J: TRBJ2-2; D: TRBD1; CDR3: CASSTTRDRNTGELFF; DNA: TGTGCCAGCAGTACCACACGGGACAGGAACACCGGGGAGCTGTTTTTT
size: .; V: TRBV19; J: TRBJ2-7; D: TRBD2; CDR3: CASRPSGTSSYEQYF; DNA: TGTGCCAGTCGCCCCTCCGGGACTAGCAGCTACGAGCAGTACTTC
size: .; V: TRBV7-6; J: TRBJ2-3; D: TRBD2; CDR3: CASSSSGLAQYF; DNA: TGTGCCAGCAGCTCCTCGGGACTAGCGCAGTATTTT
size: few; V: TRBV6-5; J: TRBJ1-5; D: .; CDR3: CASSPRVPPPQHF; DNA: TGTGCCAGCAGCCCCAGGGTCCCTCCGCCCCAGCATTTT
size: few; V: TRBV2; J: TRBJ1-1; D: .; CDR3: CASSPGYTEAFF; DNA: TGTGCCAGCAGTCCAGGGTACACTGAAGCTTTCTTT
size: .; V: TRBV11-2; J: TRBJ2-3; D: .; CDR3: CASSAPGHSTDTQYF; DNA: TGTGCCAGCAGCGCCCCTGGCCATAGCACAGATACGCAGTATTTT
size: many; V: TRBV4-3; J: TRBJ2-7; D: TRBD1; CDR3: CASSLMAGTGGAESYEQYF; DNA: TGCGCCAGCAGCCTTATGGCCGGGACAGGGGGCGCAGAGTCCTACGAGCAGTACTTC
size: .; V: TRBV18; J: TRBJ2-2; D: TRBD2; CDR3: CASSRSSGSSTGELFF; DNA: TGTGCCAGCTCACGGAGTAGCGGGAGCAGCACCGGGGAGCTGTTTTTT
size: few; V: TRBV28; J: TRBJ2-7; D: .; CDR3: CASSLKQLLHEQYF; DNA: TGTGCCAGCAGTTTGAAACAACTTCTACACGAGCAGTACTTC
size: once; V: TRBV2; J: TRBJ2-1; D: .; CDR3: CASSALAQFF; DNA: TGTGCCAGCAGTGCCCTAGCCCAGTTCTTC
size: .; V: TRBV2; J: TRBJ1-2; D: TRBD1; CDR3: CASKGDRDFSGYTF; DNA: TGTGCCAGCAAGGGGGACAGGGACTTTTCTGGCTACACCTTC
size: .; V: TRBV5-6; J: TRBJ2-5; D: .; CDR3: CASSDTGEGQETQYF; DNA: TGTGCCAGCAGTGATACAGGGGAGGGACAGGAGACCCAGTACTTC
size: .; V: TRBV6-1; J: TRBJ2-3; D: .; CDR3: CASSEFSLGGQYF; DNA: TGTGCCAGCAGTGAATTTTCCCTCGGGGGGCAGTATTTT
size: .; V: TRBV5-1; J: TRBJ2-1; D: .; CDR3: CASKQQSSYNEQFF; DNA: TGCGCCAGTAAACAACAAAGCTCCTACAATGAGCAGTTCTTC
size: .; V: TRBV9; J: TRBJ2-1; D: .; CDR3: CASNLAGAREQFF; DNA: TGTGCCAGCAACTTAGCCGGGGCGCGGGAGCAGTTCTTC
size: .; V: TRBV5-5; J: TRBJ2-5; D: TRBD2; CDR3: CASSPTLAGGGQETQYF; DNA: TGTGCCAGCAGCCCTACTCTAGCGGGAGGTGGCCAAGAGACCCAGTACTTC
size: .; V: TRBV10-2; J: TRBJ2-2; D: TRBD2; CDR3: CASRVAGVNTGELFF; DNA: TGCGCCAGCAGGGTAGCGGGAGTCAACACCGGGGAGCTGTTTTTT
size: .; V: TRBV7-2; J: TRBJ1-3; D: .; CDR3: CASSLGSPNSGNTIYF; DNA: TGTGCCAGCAGCTTAGGGTCCCCTAACTCTGGAAACACCATATATTTT
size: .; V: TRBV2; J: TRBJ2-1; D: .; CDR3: CASRGYNEQFF; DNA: TGTGCCAGCAGGGGGTACAATGAGCAGTTCTTC
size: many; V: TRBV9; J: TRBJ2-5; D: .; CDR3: CASSVAQRGETQYF; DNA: TGTGCCAGCAGCGTAGCCCAGAGGGGAGAGACCCAGTACTTC
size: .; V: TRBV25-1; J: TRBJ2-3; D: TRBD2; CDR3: CASSDDYGRVGTDTQYF; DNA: TGTGCCAGCAGTGACGATTACGGGAGGGTTGGCACAGATACGCAGTATTTT
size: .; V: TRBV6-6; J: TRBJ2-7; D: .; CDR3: CASSYSRREQYF; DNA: TGTGCCAGCAGTTACTCGAGGCGGGAACAGTACTTC
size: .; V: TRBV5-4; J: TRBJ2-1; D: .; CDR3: CASSLEGSVQFF; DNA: TGTGCCAGCAGCTTGGAAGGTTCGGTGCAGTTCTTC
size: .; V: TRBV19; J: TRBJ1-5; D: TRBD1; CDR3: CASNLQGGSNQPQHF; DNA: TGTGCCAGTAACCTACAGGGGGGAAGCAATCAGCCCCAGCATTTT
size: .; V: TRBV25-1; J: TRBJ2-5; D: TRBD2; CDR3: CASSDSGRGQETQYF; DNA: TGTGCCAGCAGTGATAGCGGGAGGGGCCAAGAGACCCAGTACTTC
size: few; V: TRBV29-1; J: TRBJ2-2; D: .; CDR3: CSVLLSGELFF; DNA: TGCAGCGTTCTTCTTTCCGGGGAGCTGTTTTTT